The 15 T cell receptor beta chains below were found in one sample sequenced in a study of shared clonotypes between healthy human individuals. Only in-frame clones appear in the TCRdb table, and some are missing; sequencing was by immunoSEQ multiplex PCR. The repertoire holds about 480,000 clones, with around 79% as singletons. The sample consisted of PBMCs. The source is a middle-aged woman in good health. Some clones in this sample may be carry-over from other donors' samples.

This chain joins TRBV5-1 and TRBJ2-2, with D tentatively TRBD1 (6 bases). The CDR3 contains 16 residues. V was trimmed by 4 bases and J by 2 bases, leaving 15 bases between them. From germline, CDR1 is SGHRS and CDR2 YFSETQ. The CDR3 reads CASSKPGTSNTGELFF. CDR3 bases: TGCGCCAGCAGCAAACCCGGGACAAGCAACACCGGGGAGCTGTTTTTT. The entire variable domain, with the rest obtained from reference TRBV5-1 and TRBJ2-2, is as follows: KAGVTQTPRYLIKTRGQQVTLSCSPISGHRSVSWYQQTPGQGLQFLFEYFSETQRNKGNFPGRFSGRQFSNSRSEMNVSTLELGDSALYLCASSKPGTSNTGELFFGEGSRLTVL.

The rearrangement uses TRBV7-2 and TRBJ2-5; D remains ambiguous. There are 14 residues in the CDR3. The germline gives CDR1 SGHTA, CDR2 FQGNSA. V lost 3 bases to trimming and J lost 2 bases, with 10 bases between them. Here the CDR3 reads CASSFLRWQETQYF. As DNA, the CDR3 is TGTGCCAGCAGCTTCCTCCGGTGGCAAGAGACCCAGTACTTC.

This sequence joins TRBV4-1 and TRBJ2-2, with D perhaps matching TRBD1 (5 bases). Germline V gene data show CDR1 as MGHRA and CDR2 as YSYEKL. Trimming stripped 1 base from V and 7 bases from J, with 10 bases between. This CDR3 has 14 residues. The CDR3 loop is CASSQVPGIGELFF. As DNA, the CDR3 is TGCGCCAGCAGCCAAGTTCCAGGGATCGGGGAGCTGTTTTTT.

This sequence joins TRBV28 and TRBJ1-1, with D possibly being TRBD1 (6 bases). This CDR3 has 14 residues. Trimming cost V 7 bases and J 5 bases, with 17 bases left between them. Germline CDR1 MDHEN, CDR2 SYDVKM. The chain's CDR3 is CASTKGGARTEAFF. CDR3 bases: TGTGCCAGCACCAAAGGGGGGGCCAGAACTGAAGCTTTCTTT.

The chain couples TRBV6-1 to TRBJ2-6; D not resolved. V gave up 8 bases and J gave up 4 bases, with 15 bases separating them. The length of the CDR3 is 15 residues. CDR1 and CDR2 from the germline V gene are MNHNS and SASEGT. Here the CDR3 DNA reads TGTGCCAGCCTCGGCAGTTCTGCGGGGGCCAACGTCCTGACTTTC. Its protein is CASLGSSAGANVLTF.

This sequence joins TRBV7-2 and TRBJ2-5; D is perhaps TRBD2 (5 bases). The J call could be wrong; TRBJ2-7 is a better fit for the DNA end. The CDR3 has 13 amino acids. The V gene's germline CDR1 is SGHTA and CDR2 FQGNSA. CDR3 loop: CASSLAAGYEQYF. CDR3 nucleotides: TGTGCCAGCAGCTTAGCGGCGGGCTACGAGCAGTACTTC.

This chain joins TRBV9 and TRBJ2-7; D is tentatively TRBD1 or TRBD2 (5 bases each). Trimming pared 4 bases from V and 3 bases from J, leaving 14 bases between. Germline lookup yields CDR1 SGDLS and CDR2 YYNGEE. This CDR3 is 14 amino acids long. The CDR3 DNA follows: TGTGCCAGCAGCCCCCTCCGGGACGGCTACGAGCAGTACTTC. This translates into CASSPLRDGYEQYF.

The V call is TRBV30, the J call TRBJ2-3, with D possibly called TRBD1 or TRBD2 (5 bases each). The V end was cut by 3 bases, the J end by 0 bases, with 16 bases between. Germline assignment: CDR1 GTSNPN and CDR2 SVGIG (reference sequence). The CDR3 length is 16 residues. The CDR3 sequence: CAWRRGDSTSTDTQYF. CDR3 bases: TGTGCCTGGAGGAGGGGCGACAGCACTAGCACAGATACGCAGTATTTT. Complete variable domain (other parts from reference TRBV30 and TRBJ2-3): SQTIHQWPATLVQPVGSPLSLECTVEGTSNPNLYWYRQAAGRGLQLLFYSVGIGQISSEVPQNLSASRPQDRQFILSSKKLLLSDSGFYLCAWRRGDSTSTDTQYFGPGTRLTVL.

The rearrangement uses TRBV6-5 and TRBJ2-5; 9 nucleotides line up with TRBD2. After removal of 0 bases from V and 5 bases from J, the junction contained 7 bases not matched to a gene. There are 16 residues in the CDR3. Germline V gives CDR1 MNHEY, CDR2 SVGAGI. DNA of the CDR3: TGTGCCAGCAGTTACTCGCCAGCGGGAGGCCAGGAGACCCAGTACTTC. It specifies CASSYSPAGGQETQYF.

This clone showed up just once. This chain connects TRBV9 to TRBJ1-6, with unresolved D. Germline V gene lookup returns CDR1 SGDLS and CDR2 YYNGEE. The CDR3 spans 16 residues. V was trimmed by 1 base and J by 0 bases, leaving 8 bases between them. Here the CDR3 reads CASSVSGSSYNSPLHF. The CDR3 nucleotides are TGTGCCAGCAGCGTATCGGGGAGCTCCTATAATTCACCCCTCCACTTT.

The chain recombines TRBV4-1 with TRBJ2-1; 10 bases map to TRBD2. This CDR3 has 16 residues. Germline values: CDR1 MGHRA, CDR2 YSYEKL. V gave up 0 bases and J gave up 6 bases; unmatched junction bases: 5. The CDR3 DNA reads TGCGCCAGCAGCCAAGATGCGGCTAGCGGGAGCAATGAGCAGTTCTTC. It is translated as CASSQDAASGSNEQFF.

The V and J genes are TRBV5-1 and TRBJ2-5; either TRBD1 or TRBD2 may supply D (5 bases each). CDR1 is SGHRS, CDR2 YFSETQ, per germline. The germline V and J ends were trimmed by 6 bases and 5 bases, with 8 bases remaining between them. This CDR3 has 11 amino acids. The CDR3 nucleotides read TGCGCCAGCACGTGGGGGGAGACCCAGTACTTC. It specifies CASTWGETQYF.

This chain connects TRBV11-2 to TRBJ2-7; D is possibly TRBD1 (8 bases). Trimming removed 1 base at V and 6 bases at J, with 13 bases between. Looked up from germline, CDR1 is SGHAT and CDR2 is FQNNGV. The CDR3 totals 14 residues. CDR3 amino acids: CASSLVNRGGEQYF. The CDR3 DNA sequence: TGTGCCAGCAGCTTAGTTAACAGGGGGGGCGAGCAGTACTTC.

The chain carries TRBV11-2 and TRBJ2-7, with 14 bases identical to TRBD2. The length of the CDR3 is 17 residues. Germline V gene lookup returns CDR1 SGHAT and CDR2 FQNNGV. V lost 6 bases and J lost 4; bases outside the gene matches: 11. The CDR3 DNA follows: TGTGCCAGCAGAGCAGGGACTAGCGGGAGTCTTGGGTACGAGCAGTACTTC. Protein product: CASRAGTSGSLGYEQYF.

The chain joins TRBV27 to TRBJ2-1; D is unclear. Germline values: CDR1 MNHEY, CDR2 SMNVEV (reference sequence). This CDR3 region has 12 residues. V lost 4 bases and J 4 bases, leaving 5 bases between the germline ends. The CDR3 sequence: CASSSGYNEQFF. In DNA, the CDR3 is TGTGCCAGCAGTTCCGGGTACAATGAGCAGTTCTTC.